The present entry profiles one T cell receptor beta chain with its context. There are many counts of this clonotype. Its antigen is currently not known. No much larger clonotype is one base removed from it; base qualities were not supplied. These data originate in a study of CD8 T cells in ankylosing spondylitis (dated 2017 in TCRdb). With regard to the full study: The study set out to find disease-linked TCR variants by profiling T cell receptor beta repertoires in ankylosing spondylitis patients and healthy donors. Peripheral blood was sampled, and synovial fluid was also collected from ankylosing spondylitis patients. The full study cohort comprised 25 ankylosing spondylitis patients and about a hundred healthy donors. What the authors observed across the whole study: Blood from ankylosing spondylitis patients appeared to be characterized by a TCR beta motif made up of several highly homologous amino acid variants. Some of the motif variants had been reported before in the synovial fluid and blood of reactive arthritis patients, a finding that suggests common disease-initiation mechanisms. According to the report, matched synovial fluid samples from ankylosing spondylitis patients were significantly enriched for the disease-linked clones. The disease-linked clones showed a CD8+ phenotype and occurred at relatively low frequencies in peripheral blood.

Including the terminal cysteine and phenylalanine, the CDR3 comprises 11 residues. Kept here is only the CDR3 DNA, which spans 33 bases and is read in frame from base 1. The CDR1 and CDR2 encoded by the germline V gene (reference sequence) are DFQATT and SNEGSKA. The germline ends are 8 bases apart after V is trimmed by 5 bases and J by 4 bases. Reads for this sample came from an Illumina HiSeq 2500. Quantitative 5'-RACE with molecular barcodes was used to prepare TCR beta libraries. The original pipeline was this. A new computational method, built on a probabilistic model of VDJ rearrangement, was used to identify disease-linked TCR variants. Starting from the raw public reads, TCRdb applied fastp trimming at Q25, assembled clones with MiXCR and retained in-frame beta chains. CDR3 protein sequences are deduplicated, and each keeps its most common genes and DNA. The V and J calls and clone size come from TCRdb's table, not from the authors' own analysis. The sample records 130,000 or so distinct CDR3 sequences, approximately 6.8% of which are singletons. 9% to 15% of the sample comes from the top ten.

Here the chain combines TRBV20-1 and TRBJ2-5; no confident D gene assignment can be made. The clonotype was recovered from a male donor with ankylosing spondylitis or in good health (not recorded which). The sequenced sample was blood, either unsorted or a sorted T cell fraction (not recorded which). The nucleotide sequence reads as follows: TGCAGTGCTGGGTTGCTAGAGACCCAGTACTTC. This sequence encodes CSAGLLETQYF.